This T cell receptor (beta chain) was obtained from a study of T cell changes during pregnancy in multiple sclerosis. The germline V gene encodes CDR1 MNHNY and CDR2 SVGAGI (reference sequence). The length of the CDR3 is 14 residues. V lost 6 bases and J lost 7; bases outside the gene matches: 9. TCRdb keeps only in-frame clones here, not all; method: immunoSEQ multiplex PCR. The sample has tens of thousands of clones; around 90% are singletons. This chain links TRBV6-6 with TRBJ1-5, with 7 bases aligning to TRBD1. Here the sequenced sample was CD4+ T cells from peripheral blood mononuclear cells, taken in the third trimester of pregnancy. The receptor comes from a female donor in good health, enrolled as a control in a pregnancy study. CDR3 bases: TGTGCCAGCAGCTTGGACAGGAACCTACAGCCCCAGCATTTT. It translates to CASSLDRNLQPQHF.